This T cell receptor (beta chain) appears in the sequencing data of a study of spatial heterogeneity in lung cancer. Turning to the study itself: Detected beta-chain sequences consistently exceeded alpha-chain sequences. Notes on the study in general: For expanded intratumoral alpha and beta TCRs, counts tracked tumor mutation counts.

The time point here: sample taken at primary tumor resection. Donation came from around 72 patients with untreated early-stage non-small cell lung cancer. This clonotype was recorded many times. The target antigen is unknown. TCRdb re-analysed the 5' RACE reads in MiXCR, keeping a single row per CDR3 protein. Among under 20,000 distinct CDR3 sequences listed, roughly 7% were seen once. CDR1 and CDR2 (germline): MNHEY, SVGEGT. The CDR3 is 12 amino acids. V was trimmed by 5 bases and J by 7 bases, leaving 9 bases between them. The chain combines TRBV6-2 or TRBV6-3 with TRBJ1-5; the D gene is possibly TRBD1 (5 bases). Specimen: lung tumor tissue, collected at surgery. The receptor was isolated from a female donor with early-stage non-small cell lung cancer. The CDR3, as DNA: TGTGCCAGCAGTGAACAGGCGCAGCCCCAGCATTTT. Translating gives CASSEQAQPQHF.